This entry lists 23 T cell receptor beta chains sequenced from one sample in a study of T-cell memory formation after mild COVID-19 (dated by TCRdb to the early 2020s). The library was built by means of 5' RACE. Reads for this sample came from an Illumina NovaSeq 6000. TCRdb took the public reads, trimmed them with fastp at Q25, ran MiXCR for clone calling and kept in-frame beta chains. Identical CDR3 protein sequences are pooled into one entry, listed with their most common genes and DNA. This sample is represented by some 49,000 distinct CDR3 sequences; 25% to 35% of them were singletons. About two fifths of the sample is in the top ten clones. The sample taken for sequencing was PBMCs or a T cell subset sorted from them (not recorded which). These receptors all stem from a man younger than 35 who had mild COVID-19 (a few samples of this study predate the infection). The sample titles of this study are shuffled in the database, so cell type and time point are left out; the donor was told from shared clones.

The chain combines TRBV6-6 with TRBJ2-7, with D possibly matching TRBD1 (6 bases). Germline V gene sequence: CDR1 MNHNY, CDR2 SVGAGI (reference sequence). The V end lost 6 bases, the J end lost 3 bases, and 15 bases lay between the germline ends. This CDR3 contains 14 residues. CDR3 sequence: CASSTDSALYEQYF. The CDR3, as DNA: TGTGCCAGCAGCACGGACAGCGCTCTCTACGAGCAGTACTTC.

This clonotype has a handful of counts. The chain employs TRBV7-9 and TRBJ2-1, with a possible D match to TRBD2 (5 bases). Trimming took off 4 bases at V and 8 bases at J, with 9 bases between the two ends. Germline CDR1 is SEHNR and CDR2 is FQNEAQ (reference sequence). The CDR3 consists of 12 residues. This CDR3 is CASSSMRDEQFF. In DNA, the CDR3 is TGTGCCAGCAGCTCGATGCGGGATGAGCAGTTCTTC.

This clonotype has only a few counts. This chain connects TRBV20-1 to TRBJ2-2, with 11 bases identical to TRBD2. CDR1 is DFQATT and CDR2 is SNEGSKA in the germline V gene (reference sequence). The CDR3 has 16 residues. Trimming at V came to 0 bases and at J to 3 bases, leaving 3 bases not matched to a gene. The CDR3 DNA sequence: TGCAGTGCTAGAGATCCTAGCGGGGGGCACACCGGGGAGCTGTTTTTT. This sequence encodes CSARDPSGGHTGELFF.

J is TRBJ1-1 and V is TRBV25-1, with D possibly TRBD1 on 5 matching bases. The CDR3 runs to 16 residues. V shed 0 bases and J shed 1 base, with 12 bases lying between them. From germline, CDR1 is MGHDK and CDR2 SYGVNS. The CDR3, as DNA: TGTGCCAGCAGTGAATATAACGGGGCGGAGAACACTGAAGCTTTCTTT. Protein product: CASSEYNGAENTEAFF. The full variable domain, completed using reference TRBV25-1 and TRBJ1-1, is EADIYQTPRYLVIGTGKKITLECSQTMGHDKMYWYQQDPGMELHLIHYSYGVNSTEKGDLSSESTVSRIRTEHFPLTLESARPSHTSQYLCASSEYNGAENTEAFFGQGTRLTVV.

This clonotype was recorded at least ten times. V and J are TRBV4-3 and TRBJ2-1, with TRBD1 matching 10 bases. V lost 0 bases to trimming and J lost 8 bases; unmatched junction nucleotides: 4. In germline, CDR1 is LGHNA, CDR2 YSLEER. The CDR3 is made up of 15 amino acids. Here the CDR3 DNA reads TGCGCCAGCAGCCAAGAGGGACAGGGGTGGGATGAGCAGTTCTTC. Translating it yields CASSQEGQGWDEQFF.

This clonotype has just one count. The chain joins TRBV7-2 to TRBJ2-5, with 7 bases lining up with TRBD1. Unmatched junction bases numbered 9, after V lost 5 bases and J lost 0 bases. CDR1 is SGHTA and CDR2 is FQGNSA in the germline V gene. The CDR3 consists of 16 residues. CDR3 DNA sequence: TGTGCCAGCAGCGCCAGACAGGGTCCCTACCAAGAGACCCAGTACTTC. This sequence encodes CASSARQGPYQETQYF.

V gene TRBV7-9 combines with J gene TRBJ2-1, with 11 bases matching TRBD1. The length of the CDR3 is 16 residues. V lost 1 base and J lost 5; bases outside the gene matches: 4. From germline, CDR1 is SEHNR and CDR2 FQNEAQ (reference sequence). The CDR3 here is CASSLVWTGGHNEQFF. The CDR3, as DNA: TGTGCCAGCAGCTTAGTGTGGACAGGGGGCCACAATGAGCAGTTCTTC.

V gene TRBV11-2 combines with J gene TRBJ2-3; D may be TRBD1 or TRBD2 (6 bases each). Per the germline V gene, CDR1 is SGHAT and CDR2 is FQNNGV. The CDR3 spans 13 residues. V was trimmed by 4 bases and J by 5 bases, leaving 10 bases between them. The DNA for the CDR3 is TGTGCCAGCAGCTGGGGGCGGGGAGATACGCAGTATTTT. It translates to CASSWGRGDTQYF. Combining the CDR3 with reference TRBV11-2 and TRBJ2-3 gives the whole variable domain EAGVAQSPRYKIIEKRQSVAFWCNPISGHATLYWYQQILGQGPKLLIQFQNNGVVDDSQLPKDRFSAERLKGVDSTLKIQPAKLEDSAVYLCASSWGRGDTQYFGPGTRLTVL.

V usage is TRBV15 and J usage is TRBJ2-5; TRBD1 or TRBD2 may be the D gene (6 bases each). The V gene's germline CDR1 is LNHNV and CDR2 YYDKDF (reference sequence). The CDR3 is made up of 15 amino acids. Trimming cost V 8 bases and J 1 base, with 17 bases left between them. CDR3: CATSEGTGAQETQYF. CDR3 DNA: TGTGCCACCTCAGAGGGCACGGGGGCCCAAGAGACCCAGTACTTC. The variable domain in full, with the rest retrieved from reference TRBV15 and TRBJ2-5, is DAMVIQNPRYQVTQFGKPVTLSCSQTLNHNVMYWYQQKSSQAPKLLFHYYDKDFNNEADTPDNFQSRRPNTSFCFLDIRSPGLGDTAMYLCATSEGTGAQETQYFGPGTRLLVL.

Here the CDR3 reads CASSLGSSGNTIYF. DNA for the CDR3: TGTGCCAGCAGCTTAGGATCCTCTGGAAACACCATATATTTT. This sequence joins TRBV7-9 and TRBJ1-3; D is ambiguous. Trimming pared 1 base from V and 0 bases from J, leaving 4 bases between. This CDR3 is built from 14 residues. CDR1 is SEHNR, CDR2 FQNEAQ, per germline (reference sequence). The full variable domain, in which reference TRBV7-9 and TRBJ1-3 provide the parts outside the CDR3, is DTGVSQNPRHKITKRGQNVTFRCDPISEHNRLYWYRQTLGQGPEFLTYFQNEAQLEKSRLLSDRFSAERPKGSFSTLEIQRTEQGDSAMYLCASSLGSSGNTIYFGEGSWLTVV.

This clonotype occurred many times. This chain links TRBV20-1 with TRBJ2-5; unclear D gene. CDR1 DFQATT and CDR2 SNEGSKA come from the germline V gene (reference sequence). This CDR3 comprises 13 residues. V was clipped by 3 bases and J by 5 bases, with 13 bases between them. The CDR3 reads CSASLPDPETQYF. The CDR3 coding sequence is TGCAGTGCTAGTCTTCCAGATCCGGAGACCCAGTACTTC.

This chain uses TRBV12-3 or TRBV12-4 with TRBJ2-3, with 8 bases matching TRBD2. Trimming removed 6 bases from V and 4 bases from J; junction bases left unmatched: 9. This CDR3 is built from 15 residues. The CDR3 DNA reads TGTGCCAGCAGCTCCCGGGGGGGGTCGTCAGATACGCAGTATTTT. As protein: CASSSRGGSSDTQYF.

The sample holds one count of this clonotype. The V gene is TRBV5-1, the J gene TRBJ1-5; 7 nucleotides agree with TRBD1. Trimming removed 4 bases from V and 7 bases from J; junction bases left unmatched: 14. Germline V lookup: CDR1 SGHRS, CDR2 YFSETQ. This CDR3 has 16 residues. Here the CDR3 DNA reads TGCGCCAGCAGCCCTACAGGGGTGGGTACGGGGCAGCCCCAGCATTTT. It translates to CASSPTGVGTGQPQHF.

This chain joins TRBV5-1 and TRBJ1-1; D is perhaps TRBD1 (5 bases). Trimming took off 1 base at V and 5 bases at J, with 9 bases between the two ends. The CDR3 is 13 amino acids. Germline V gives CDR1 SGHRS, CDR2 YFSETQ. The CDR3 here is CASSLWGETEAFF. Written as DNA, the CDR3 is TGCGCCAGCAGCTTGTGGGGGGAGACTGAAGCTTTCTTT. The full variable domain, with the rest looked up from reference TRBV5-1 and TRBJ1-1, is KAGVTQTPRYLIKTRGQQVTLSCSPISGHRSVSWYQQTPGQGLQFLFEYFSETQRNKGNFPGRFSGRQFSNSRSEMNVSTLELGDSALYLCASSLWGETEAFFGQGTRLTVV.

The CDR3 spells CASEGGGELFF. DNA of the CDR3: TGTGCCAGTGAGGGAGGCGGGGAGCTGTTTTTT. The chain has TRBV24-1 and TRBJ2-2; possible D gene TRBD2, 6 bases. V was cut by 11 bases and J by 7 bases, with 10 bases left in between. The germline V gene has CDR1 KGHDR and CDR2 SFDVKD. The CDR3 extends over 11 amino acids.

This chain joins TRBV20-1 and TRBJ1-1; 7 positions match TRBD1. Germline V gene sequence: CDR1 DFQATT, CDR2 SNEGSKA (reference sequence). Germline trimming cut 4 bases from V and 1 base from J; bases unmatched to any gene: 9. The CDR3 is 15 residues long. CDR3 sequence reads: CSATNRGQRNTEAFF. As DNA, the CDR3 is TGCAGTGCTACCAACAGGGGCCAGAGGAACACTGAAGCTTTCTTT.

The chain recombines TRBV7-3 with TRBJ1-3; D is possibly TRBD1 (5 bases). The CDR3 covers 18 residues. V was trimmed by 5 bases and J by 2 bases, leaving 22 bases between them. The V gene's germline CDR1 is SGHTA and CDR2 FQGTGA. Here the CDR3 reads CASSPHGGDSGPGNTIYF. In DNA, the CDR3 is TGTGCCAGCAGCCCACATGGGGGAGACAGTGGCCCTGGAAACACCATATATTTT.

The chain joins TRBV12-3 or TRBV12-4 to TRBJ1-1, with D maybe TRBD1 (5 bases). The CDR3 has 13 amino acids. V gave up 6 bases and J gave up 1 base, with 9 bases separating them. CDR3 sequence (DNA): TGTGCCAGCAGCTCCAGGGAGAACACTGAAGCTTTCTTT. Translated: CASSSRENTEAFF.

The rearrangement links TRBV6-6 to TRBJ2-1; D may match TRBD1 or TRBD2 (7 bases each). CDR1 is MNHNY and CDR2 is SVGAGI in the germline V gene (reference sequence). V was cut by 2 bases and J by 9 bases, with 17 bases left in between. This CDR3 has 15 residues. The CDR3: CASSYAGGASSEQFF. Here the CDR3 DNA reads TGTGCCAGCAGTTACGCAGGGGGGGCCTCCAGTGAGCAGTTCTTC.

This clonotype was observed a few times. This chain uses TRBV9 with TRBJ2-5; 9 nucleotides agree with TRBD1. Per germline, CDR1 SGDLS and CDR2 YYNGEE. The J segment lost 3 bases and the V segment lost 0 bases, leaving 6 bases of the junction unmatched. This CDR3 has 16 residues. The CDR3 nucleotides read TGTGCCAGCAGCGTAGACGGGACAGGGACTAAAGAGACCCAGTACTTC. Residues: CASSVDGTGTKETQYF.

The chain couples TRBV7-9 to TRBJ2-1; D not resolved. The CDR3 contains 12 residues. Germline lookup yields CDR1 SEHNR and CDR2 FQNEAQ (reference sequence). V was trimmed by 1 base and J by 6 bases, leaving 4 bases between them. DNA of the CDR3: TGTGCCAGCAGCTTAGTCGTCAATGAGCAGTTCTTC. Translating gives CASSLVVNEQFF.

This sequence joins TRBV12-3 or TRBV12-4 and TRBJ2-1, with 7 nucleotides matching TRBD2. The CDR3 consists of 13 residues. V shed 3 bases, J shed 8 bases, and the junction held 4 bases outside the gene matches. The CDR3 bases are TGTGCCAGCAGTTTGTGGGAGGGAGATGAGCAGTTCTTC. Translated: CASSLWEGDEQFF.

The chain carries TRBV24-1 and TRBJ1-5; D is uncertain. The CDR3 extends over 14 amino acids. Trimming shortened V by 1 base and J by 0 bases, and 3 bases separated the two germline ends. The germline V gene encodes CDR1 KGHDR and CDR2 SFDVKD. The CDR3 reads CATSDLSSNQPQHF. DNA for the CDR3: TGTGCCACCAGTGATTTAAGTAGCAATCAGCCCCAGCATTTT.